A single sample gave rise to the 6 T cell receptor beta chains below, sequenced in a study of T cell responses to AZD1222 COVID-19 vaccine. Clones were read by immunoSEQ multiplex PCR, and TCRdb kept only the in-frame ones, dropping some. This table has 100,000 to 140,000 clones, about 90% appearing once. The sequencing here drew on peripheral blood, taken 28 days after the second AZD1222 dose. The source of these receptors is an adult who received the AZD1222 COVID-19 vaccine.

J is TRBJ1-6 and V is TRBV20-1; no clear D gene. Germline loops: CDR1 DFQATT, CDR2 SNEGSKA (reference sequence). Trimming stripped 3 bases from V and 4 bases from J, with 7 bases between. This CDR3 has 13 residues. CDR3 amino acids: CSASAQYNSPLHF. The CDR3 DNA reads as TGCAGTGCTAGTGCACAGTATAATTCACCCCTCCACTTT.

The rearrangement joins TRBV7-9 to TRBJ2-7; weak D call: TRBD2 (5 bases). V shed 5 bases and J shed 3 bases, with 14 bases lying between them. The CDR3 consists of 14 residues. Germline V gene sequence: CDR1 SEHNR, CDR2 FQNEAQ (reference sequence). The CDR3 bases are TGTGCCAGCAGCCTTTGGGAGAGCGACTACGAGCAGTACTTC. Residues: CASSLWESDYEQYF.

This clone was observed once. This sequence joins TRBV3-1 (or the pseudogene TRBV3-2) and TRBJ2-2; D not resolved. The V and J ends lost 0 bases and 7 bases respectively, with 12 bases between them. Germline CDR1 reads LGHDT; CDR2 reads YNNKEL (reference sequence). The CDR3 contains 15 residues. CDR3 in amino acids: CASSQDRRLYGELFF. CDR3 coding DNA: TGTGCCAGCAGCCAAGATCGCCGCCTCTACGGGGAGCTGTTTTTT.

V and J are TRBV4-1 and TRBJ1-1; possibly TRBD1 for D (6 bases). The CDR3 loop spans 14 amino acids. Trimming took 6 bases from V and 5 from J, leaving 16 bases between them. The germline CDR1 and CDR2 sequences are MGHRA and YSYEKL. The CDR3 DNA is TGCGCCAGCAGTGTCCCTGGACAGCCAACTGAAGCTTTCTTT. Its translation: CASSVPGQPTEAFF.

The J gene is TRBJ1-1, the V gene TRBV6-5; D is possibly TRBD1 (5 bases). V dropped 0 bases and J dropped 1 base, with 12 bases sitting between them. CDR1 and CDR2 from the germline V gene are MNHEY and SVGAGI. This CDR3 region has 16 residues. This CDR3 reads CASSYSSPGTNTEAFF. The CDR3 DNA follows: TGTGCCAGCAGTTACTCCAGTCCAGGGACGAACACTGAAGCTTTCTTT.

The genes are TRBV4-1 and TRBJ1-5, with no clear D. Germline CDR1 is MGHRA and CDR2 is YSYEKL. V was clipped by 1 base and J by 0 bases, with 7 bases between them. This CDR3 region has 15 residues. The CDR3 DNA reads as TGCGCCAGCAGCCAAGTCCTAAATAGCAATCAGCCCCAGCATTTT. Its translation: CASSQVLNSNQPQHF.